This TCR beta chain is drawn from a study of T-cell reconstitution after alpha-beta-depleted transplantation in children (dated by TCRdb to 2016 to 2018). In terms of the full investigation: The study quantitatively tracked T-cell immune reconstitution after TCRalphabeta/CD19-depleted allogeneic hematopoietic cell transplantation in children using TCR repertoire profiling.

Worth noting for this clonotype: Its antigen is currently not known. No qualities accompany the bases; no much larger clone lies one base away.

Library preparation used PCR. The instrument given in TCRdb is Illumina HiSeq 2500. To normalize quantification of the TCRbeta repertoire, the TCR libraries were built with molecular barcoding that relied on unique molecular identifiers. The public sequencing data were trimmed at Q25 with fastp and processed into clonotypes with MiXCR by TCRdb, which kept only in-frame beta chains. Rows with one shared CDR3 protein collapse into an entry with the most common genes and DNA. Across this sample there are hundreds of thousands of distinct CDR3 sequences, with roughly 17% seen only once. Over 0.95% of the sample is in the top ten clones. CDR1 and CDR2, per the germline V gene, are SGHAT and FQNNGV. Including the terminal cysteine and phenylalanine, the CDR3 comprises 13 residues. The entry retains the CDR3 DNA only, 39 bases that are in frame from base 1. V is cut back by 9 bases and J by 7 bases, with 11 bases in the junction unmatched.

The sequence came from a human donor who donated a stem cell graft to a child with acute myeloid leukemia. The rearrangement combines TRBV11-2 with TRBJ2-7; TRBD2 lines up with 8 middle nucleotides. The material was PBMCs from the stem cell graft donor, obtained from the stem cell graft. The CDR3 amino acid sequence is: CASGTSSFYEQYF. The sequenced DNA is TGTGCCAGTGGGACTAGTTCATTCTATGAGCAGTACTTC.